This record covers a single T cell receptor beta chain. Its antigen has not been determined. Base qualities are missing; no much larger clone stands one base away. The record originates from a study of blood T cell repertoires in COVID-19 (dated by TCRdb to 2019 to 2021). A note on the overall study: The collaborator samples originated in the United States, Italy and Spain and spanned the acute and convalescent phases of COVID-19. The prospective study material was composed of cDNA or gDNA derived from T cells, B-cell-depleted T cells, or PBMCs. Deeply sampled blood TCRbeta repertoires from subjects exposed to, actively infected with, or recovered from COVID-19 were included in the dataset. The repertoires were made available in a free public database intended to serve as a resource for research on the immune response to SARS-CoV-2. The samples were drawn from two sources: the first 160 participants of the ongoing ImmuneRACE study, and approximately 1,300 subjects contributed by 6 global collaborators. Nearly every sample came with metadata listing a de-identified subject ID, COVID-19 status, age in years and sex. HLA class I and class II types, where available, came from metadata supplied by the sample provider rather than from assay-based typing.

The germline V gene (reference sequence) yields SEHNR for CDR1 and FQNEAQ for CDR2. The V end loses 4 bases and the J end loses 3 bases, and a stretch of 5 bases separates them. Taken from cysteine to phenylalanine, the CDR3 has 12 residues. The only DNA kept is the CDR3, 36 bases in frame from the first base. TCRbeta CDR3 regions were amplified from genomic DNA by means of the immunoSEQ Assay, a bias-controlled multiplex PCR. Under the source paper's analysis protocol: Within the assay, amplification of reference gene primers was used to estimate how many nucleated cells each sample contained. To quantify the absolute abundance of each unique TCRbeta CDR3 rearrangement, sequence reads were collapsed and filtered. For each sample, productive Simpson clonality was calculated by taking the square root of Simpson's diversity index across productive rearrangements. This immuneACCESS table, as held by TCRdb, lists in-frame sequences with V and J called but not all clones. Of the missing ones, under half trace to an unresolved V gene in checked studies; the others have no known cause. That table furnishes V, J and clone size, whereas the DNA furnished D and trimming. Across this sample there are 190,000 or so clones, with 70% to 90% seen only once. The ten largest clones take up around 8% of the sample.

Participants in the prospective study were aged about 18 to 95 years, lived in about two dozen United States geographic areas, and enrolled through a virtual design. In the prospective study, cohorts were assigned on the basis of participant-reported clinical history obtained from a screening survey and a study questionnaire. ImmuneRACE Cohort 3 recovered participants were defined by two consecutive negative NP/OP PCR tests, healthcare professional clearance, or symptom resolution. Mobile phlebotomists in the prospective study collected whole blood, serum and a nasopharyngeal or oropharyngeal swab from every participant. Participants in the prospective study had the option to provide additional blood draws and questionnaires over a roughly 2-month period. Prospective study blood samples were shipped either frozen or at room temperature before DNA extraction. Points the paper makes about the study in general: The amount of clinical and demographic metadata varied by source and participant and was provided uncurated.

The sample taken for sequencing was PBMCs or T cells enriched from blood (not recorded which). The TCR was taken from a young woman who had recovered from COVID-19. This chain is built from TRBV7-9 and TRBJ2-3, with no confident D gene call. The sequenced DNA is TGTGCCAGCAGCTCCGGGACAGATACGCAGTATTTT. Its protein product is CASSSGTDTQYF.